This TCR beta chain was retrieved from a study of early T cells in non-severe SARS-CoV-2 infection. Overall study findings and caveats: VDJdb matching, biased toward anti-spike CD8 responses, missed private and CD4 specificities.

In the case of this clonotype: What it binds is unknown.

The library protocol tagged individual cDNA molecules with unique molecular identifiers. Using its own MiXCR run on the 5' RACE reads, TCRdb lists one record per CDR3 protein. The profile shows about 85,000 distinct CDR3 sequences, around 14% of them singletons. Germline values: CDR1 MDHEN, CDR2 SYDVKM. This CDR3 spans 14 amino acids. Trimming took 4 bases from V and 11 from J, leaving 15 bases between them. This receptor was identified in an adult who was a healthcare worker with PCR-confirmed SARS-CoV-2 infection or an uninfected control (not recorded which). The sequenced sample consisted of whole blood. This chain joins TRBV28 and TRBJ1-6; unclear D gene. CDR3 nucleotides: TGTGCCAGCAGTTCGCCTCCTTTAATTACACCCCTCCACTTT. It is translated as CASSSPPLITPLHF.